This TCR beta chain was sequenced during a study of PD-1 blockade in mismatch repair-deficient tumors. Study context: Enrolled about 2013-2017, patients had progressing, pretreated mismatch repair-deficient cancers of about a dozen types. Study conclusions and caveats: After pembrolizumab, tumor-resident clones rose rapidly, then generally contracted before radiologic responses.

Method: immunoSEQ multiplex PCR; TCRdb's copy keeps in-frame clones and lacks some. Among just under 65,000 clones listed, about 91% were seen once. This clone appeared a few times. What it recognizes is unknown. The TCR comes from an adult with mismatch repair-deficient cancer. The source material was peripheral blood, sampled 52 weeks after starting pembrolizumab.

The DNA for the CDR3 is TGTGCCAGCAGGCCCCACAGGGGTATGTACGAGCAGTACTTC. As protein: CASRPHRGMYEQYF. The chain joins TRBV6-5 to TRBJ2-7, with 7 bases aligning to TRBD1. The CDR3 loop spans 14 amino acids. Looked up from germline, CDR1 is MNHEY and CDR2 is SVGAGI. Losses at the gene ends were 6 bases for V and 4 bases for J; bases not matched to a gene: 9.